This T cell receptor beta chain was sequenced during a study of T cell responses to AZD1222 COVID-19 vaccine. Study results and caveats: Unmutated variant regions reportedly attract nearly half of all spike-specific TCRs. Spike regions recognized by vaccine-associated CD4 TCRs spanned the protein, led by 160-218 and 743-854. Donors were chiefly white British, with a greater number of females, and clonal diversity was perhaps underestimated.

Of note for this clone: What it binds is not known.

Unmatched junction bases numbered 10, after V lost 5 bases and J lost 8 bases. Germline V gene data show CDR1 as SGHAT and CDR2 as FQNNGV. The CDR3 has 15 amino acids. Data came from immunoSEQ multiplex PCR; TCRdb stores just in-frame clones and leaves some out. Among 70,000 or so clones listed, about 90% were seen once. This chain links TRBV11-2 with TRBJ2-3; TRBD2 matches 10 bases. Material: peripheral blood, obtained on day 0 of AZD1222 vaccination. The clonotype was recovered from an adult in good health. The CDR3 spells CASSQGLAEQSTQYF. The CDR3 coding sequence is TGTGCCAGCAGCCAAGGACTAGCGGAACAAAGTACGCAGTATTTT.